This T cell receptor beta chain originates from a study of Ad26.COV2.S vaccination and SARS-CoV-2 variants. Treatment given: some 20 received Ad26.COV2.S at low or high dose, single or two shots; a few received placebo; per-sample allocation not given. Sampling occurred on day 63 after the first vaccine or placebo injection. An Ad26 vector expressing Wuhan-strain SARS-CoV-2 spike served as the vaccine. V shed 1 base, J shed 12 bases, and the junction held 12 bases outside the gene matches. This CDR3 has 15 residues. Germline loops: CDR1 LGHNA, CDR2 YNFKEQ. The assay was immunoSEQ multiplex PCR, and TCRdb's table has in-frame clones only and misses some. The table lists about 350,000 clones, around 89% of them singletons, with approximately 5% in the top ten.

This TCR came from a person aged 18-60 years who received the Ad26.COV2.S COVID-19 vaccine or a placebo. The material sequenced was peripheral blood, taken in a trial of Ad26.COV2.S vaccine versus placebo. The chain joins TRBV4-2 to TRBJ2-1; the match to TRBD1 covers 7 bases. CDR3: CASSQVQGDNIGQFF. CDR3 nucleotides: TGTGCCAGCAGCCAAGTTCAGGGGGACAATATTGGGCAGTTCTTC.